This is a list of T cell receptor beta chains from one sample in a study of CD8+CD57+ T cells in acquired aplastic anemia. Each CDR3 protein is one row after TCRdb ran MiXCR on the reads. The sample holds 30,000 to 40,000 distinct CDR3 sequences; more than 65% are singletons and the top ten take about 23%. Sequencing was carried out using sorted CD4+, CD8+, or CD8+CD57+ T cells (not recorded which) from PBMCs. The origin of the receptors is a human donor in good health, serving as a control. The CDR3 runs from the conserved cysteine through the conserved F or W. The order of the fields is clone size, V gene, D gene, J gene, CDR3 protein, CDR3 DNA. A D gene is named only where the DNA matches it firmly. Clone size appears in some rows only: once, few, many, or a class for an expanded clone.

clone_size: NA; v_call: TRBV20-1; d_call: TRBD1; j_call: TRBJ1-1; cdr3_aa: CSAGQGFF; cdr3_nt: TGCAGTGCTGGACAGGGGTTCTTT
clone_size: NA; v_call: TRBV27; d_call: TRBD1; j_call: TRBJ1-2; cdr3_aa: CASSDRGRDGYTF; cdr3_nt: TGTGCCAGCAGCGACAGGGGGCGCGACGGCTACACCTTC
clone_size: NA; v_call: TRBV2; d_call: TRBD1; j_call: TRBJ1-1; cdr3_aa: CASSVLNRGATEAFF; cdr3_nt: TGTGCCAGCAGTGTACTAAACAGGGGCGCCACTGAAGCTTTCTTT
clone_size: medium-sized; v_call: TRBV7-9; d_call: NA; j_call: TRBJ2-5; cdr3_aa: CASTPFYSYQETQYF; cdr3_nt: TGTGCCAGCACCCCTTTTTACTCGTACCAAGAGACCCAGTACTTC
clone_size: NA; v_call: TRBV6-1; d_call: TRBD2; j_call: TRBJ2-5; cdr3_aa: CASTKTSGQETQYF; cdr3_nt: TGTGCCAGCACAAAGACTAGCGGGCAAGAGACCCAGTACTTC
clone_size: NA; v_call: TRBV10-3; d_call: TRBD1; j_call: TRBJ1-1; cdr3_aa: CAIKGQGEDTEAFF; cdr3_nt: TGTGCCATCAAAGGACAGGGGGAGGACACTGAAGCTTTCTTT
clone_size: NA; v_call: TRBV7-9; d_call: NA; j_call: TRBJ1-1; cdr3_aa: CASTLGENTEAFF; cdr3_nt: TGTGCCAGCACCCTAGGGGAGAACACTGAAGCTTTCTTT
clone_size: NA; v_call: TRBV11-2; d_call: NA; j_call: TRBJ1-6; cdr3_aa: CASSADSVRSPLHF; cdr3_nt: TGTGCCAGCAGCGCAGACAGCGTTCGATCACCCCTCCACTTT
clone_size: many; v_call: TRBV27; d_call: TRBD1; j_call: TRBJ1-1; cdr3_aa: CASSFGTGGYTEAFF; cdr3_nt: TGTGCCAGCAGTTTCGGGACAGGGGGCTACACTGAAGCTTTCTTT
clone_size: NA; v_call: TRBV7-9; d_call: NA; j_call: TRBJ2-7; cdr3_aa: CASSQDWAHYEQYF; cdr3_nt: TGCGCCAGCAGCCAAGATTGGGCTCACTACGAGCAGTACTTC
clone_size: few; v_call: TRBV7-2; d_call: NA; j_call: TRBJ1-6; cdr3_aa: CASSLGGGPLHF; cdr3_nt: TGTGCCAGCAGCTTAGGGGGAGGGCCCCTCCACTTT
clone_size: NA; v_call: TRBV7-9; d_call: NA; j_call: TRBJ1-1; cdr3_aa: CASSEGVTEAFF; cdr3_nt: TGTGCCAGCAGCGAGGGGGTCACTGAAGCTTTCTTT
clone_size: NA; v_call: TRBV10-3; d_call: NA; j_call: TRBJ2-7; cdr3_aa: CASSSTAEQYF; cdr3_nt: TGTGCCAGCAGCTCGACCGCCGAGCAGTACTTC
clone_size: NA; v_call: TRBV10-1; d_call: NA; j_call: TRBJ1-1; cdr3_aa: CASSESTVGTEAFF; cdr3_nt: TGCGCCAGCAGTGAGTCGACAGTCGGTACTGAAGCTTTCTTT
clone_size: few; v_call: TRBV12-3/TRBV12-4; d_call: TRBD1; j_call: TRBJ1-2; cdr3_aa: CASSLDRGYGYTF; cdr3_nt: TGTGCCAGCAGTTTGGACAGGGGGTATGGCTACACCTTC
clone_size: many; v_call: TRBV5-6; d_call: NA; j_call: TRBJ1-1; cdr3_aa: CASSLVGSTEAFF; cdr3_nt: TGTGCCAGCAGCTTGGTGGGGAGCACTGAAGCTTTCTTT
clone_size: many; v_call: TRBV13; d_call: TRBD2; j_call: TRBJ2-2; cdr3_aa: CASSPGTSGAGELFF; cdr3_nt: TGTGCCAGCAGCCCAGGGACTAGCGGGGCCGGGGAGCTGTTTTTT
clone_size: NA; v_call: TRBV7-3; d_call: NA; j_call: TRBJ2-1; cdr3_aa: CASSLGLAHEQFF; cdr3_nt: TGTGCCAGCAGCTTAGGGCTAGCCCATGAGCAGTTCTTC
clone_size: NA; v_call: TRBV10-1; d_call: NA; j_call: TRBJ1-5; cdr3_aa: CASSEPLPGLSQPQHF; cdr3_nt: TGCGCCAGCAGTGAGCCCCTACCCGGCCTAAGTCAGCCCCAGCATTTT
clone_size: NA; v_call: TRBV14; d_call: TRBD2; j_call: TRBJ2-1; cdr3_aa: CASRPPGLAYNEQFF; cdr3_nt: TGTGCCAGCAGGCCGCCGGGACTAGCCTACAATGAGCAGTTCTTC
clone_size: NA; v_call: TRBV5-4; d_call: NA; j_call: TRBJ1-2; cdr3_aa: CASSLRREGGYTF; cdr3_nt: TGTGCCAGTAGCCTCCGCAGGGAGGGGGGCTACACCTTC
clone_size: NA; v_call: TRBV7-6; d_call: NA; j_call: TRBJ2-1; cdr3_aa: CASSSKGGGTYNEQFF; cdr3_nt: TGTGCCAGCAGCTCAAAGGGTGGGGGAACCTACAATGAGCAGTTCTTC